This TCR beta chain was found in a study of T cell repertoires in aging, cancer and after chemotherapy. Germline CDR1 MNHNS, CDR2 SASEGT. V shed 1 base, J shed 7 bases, and the junction held 6 bases outside the gene matches. The CDR3 is 15 amino acids. TCR beta rearrangements were amplified from peripheral blood genomic DNA. This clonotype occurred a few times. A mixed TRB-A/B primer pool amplified rearranged TRB by multiplex touch-down PCR. MiXCR was run by TCRdb on the multiplex PCR reads, yielding one entry per CDR3 protein. The table shows 9,500 to 11,000 distinct CDR3 sequences, with about 42% occurring only once.

The J gene is TRBJ1-5, the V gene TRBV6-1; 8 nucleotides align to TRBD1. The sequence derives from a human donor in good health. The sample was blood. As DNA, the CDR3 is TGTGCCAGCAGTGAAGGCCAGGGGGCACGGCAGCCCCAGCATTTT. This gives the protein CASSEGQGARQPQHF.